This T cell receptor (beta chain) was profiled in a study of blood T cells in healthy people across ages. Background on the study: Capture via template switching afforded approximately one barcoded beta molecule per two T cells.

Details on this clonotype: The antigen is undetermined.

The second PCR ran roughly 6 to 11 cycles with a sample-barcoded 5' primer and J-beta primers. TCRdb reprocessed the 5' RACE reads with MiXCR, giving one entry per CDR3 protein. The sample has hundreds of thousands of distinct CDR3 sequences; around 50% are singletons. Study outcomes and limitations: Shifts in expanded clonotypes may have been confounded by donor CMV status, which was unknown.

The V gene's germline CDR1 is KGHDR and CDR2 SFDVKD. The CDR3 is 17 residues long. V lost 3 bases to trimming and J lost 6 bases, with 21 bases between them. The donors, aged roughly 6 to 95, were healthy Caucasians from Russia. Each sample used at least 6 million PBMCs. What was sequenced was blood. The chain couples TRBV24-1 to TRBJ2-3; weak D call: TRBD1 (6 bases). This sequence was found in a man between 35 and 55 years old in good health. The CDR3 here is CATSDTPPGPRGDTQYF. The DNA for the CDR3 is TGTGCCACCAGTGATACCCCCCCGGGCCCAAGGGGGGATACGCAGTATTTT.